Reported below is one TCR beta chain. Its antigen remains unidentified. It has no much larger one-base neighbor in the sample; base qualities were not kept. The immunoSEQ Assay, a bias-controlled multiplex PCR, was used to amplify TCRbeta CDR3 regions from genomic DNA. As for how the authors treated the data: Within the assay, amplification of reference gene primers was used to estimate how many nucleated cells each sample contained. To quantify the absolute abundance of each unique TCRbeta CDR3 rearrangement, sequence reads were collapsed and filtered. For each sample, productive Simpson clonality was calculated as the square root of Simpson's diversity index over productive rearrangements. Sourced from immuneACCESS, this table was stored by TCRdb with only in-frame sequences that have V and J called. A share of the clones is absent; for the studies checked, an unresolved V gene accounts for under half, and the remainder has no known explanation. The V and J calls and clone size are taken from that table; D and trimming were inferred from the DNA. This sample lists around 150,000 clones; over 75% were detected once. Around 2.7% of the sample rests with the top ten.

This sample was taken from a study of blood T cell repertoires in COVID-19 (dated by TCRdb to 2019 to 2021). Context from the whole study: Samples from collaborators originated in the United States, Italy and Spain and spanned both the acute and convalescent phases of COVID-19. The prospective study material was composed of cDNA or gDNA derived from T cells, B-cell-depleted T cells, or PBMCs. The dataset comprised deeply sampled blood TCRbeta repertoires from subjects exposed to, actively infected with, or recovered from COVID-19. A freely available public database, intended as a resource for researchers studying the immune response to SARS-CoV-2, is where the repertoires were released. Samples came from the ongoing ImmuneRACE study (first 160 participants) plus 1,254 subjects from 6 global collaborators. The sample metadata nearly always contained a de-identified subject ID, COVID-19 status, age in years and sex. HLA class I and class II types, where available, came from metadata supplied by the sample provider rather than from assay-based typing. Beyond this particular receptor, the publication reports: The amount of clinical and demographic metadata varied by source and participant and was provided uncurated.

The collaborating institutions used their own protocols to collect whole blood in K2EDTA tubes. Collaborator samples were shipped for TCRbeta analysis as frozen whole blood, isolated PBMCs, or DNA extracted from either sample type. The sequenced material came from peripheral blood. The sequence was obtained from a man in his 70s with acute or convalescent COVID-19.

The nucleotide sequence reads TGTGCCAGCAGGGGTTTAGCAATAGATACGCAGTATTTT. It is translated as CASRGLAIDTQYF. The chain uses TRBV6-5 and TRBJ2-3; the D gene assignment is ambiguous. The CDR3, cysteine through phenylalanine, is 13 amino acids long. The read is trimmed to its CDR3 DNA, 39 bases read in frame from base 1. V is cut by 6 bases and J by 5 bases, and the space between the germline ends is 12 bases. Via the germline V gene, CDR1 is MNHEY and CDR2 SVGAGI.